Each of the 14 T cell receptor beta chains below was sequenced from the same sample in a study of neoadjuvant nivolumab and ipilimumab in lung cancer. Profiled with immunoSEQ multiplex PCR; TCRdb holds only in-frame clones, not every one. The table records about 33,000 clones, more than 90% of them present only once. Sequencing was performed on peripheral blood, taken after neoadjuvant nivolumab, alone or with ipilimumab, at or shortly before surgery. Receptor source: an adult with non-small cell lung cancer.

This chain joins TRBV5-1 and TRBJ1-2; 9 bases are a match to TRBD1. CDR1 and CDR2 (germline): SGHRS, YFSETQ. Trimming cost V 4 bases and J 4 bases; bases outside gene matches: 8. The CDR3 loop spans 15 amino acids. CDR3 residues: CASSPWTGDGYGYTF. The CDR3 coding sequence is TGCGCCAGCAGCCCTTGGACAGGGGATGGCTATGGCTACACCTTC.

The CDR3 nucleotides are TGTGCCAGTAGATCAGCAGGGACCCCTGAAGCTTTCTTT. Its protein product is CASRSAGTPEAFF. The rearrangement links TRBV19 to TRBJ1-1; a possible D gene is TRBD1 (5 bases). CDR1 and CDR2 (germline): LNHDA, SQIVND (reference sequence). V lost 6 bases and J lost 6, with 14 bases in between. CDR3 length: 13 residues.

This clone was recorded only once. This chain uses TRBV11-2 with TRBJ2-7; perhaps TRBD1 as D (5 bases). Per germline, CDR1 SGHAT and CDR2 FQNNGV. This CDR3 is 13 amino acids long. V was pared by 1 base and J by 3 bases, with 7 bases between. Here the CDR3 reads CASSLVGVYEQYF. CDR3 nucleotide sequence: TGTGCCAGCAGCTTAGTAGGGGTCTACGAGCAGTACTTC.

The chain uses TRBV7-2 and TRBJ2-6; no reliable D call. The CDR3 covers 15 residues. Trimming left V 0 bases short and J 1 base short, with 4 bases between. Germline assignment: CDR1 SGHTA and CDR2 FQGNSA. The CDR3 protein is CASSLAWSGANVLTF. CDR3 DNA: TGTGCCAGCAGCTTAGCGTGGTCTGGGGCCAACGTCCTGACTTTC. Full variable domain (rest looked up from reference TRBV7-2 and TRBJ2-6): GAGVSQSPSNKVTEKGKDVELRCDPISGHTALYWYRQSLGQGLEFLIYFQGNSAPDKSGLPSDRFSAERTGGSVSTLTIQRTQQEDSAVYLCASSLAWSGANVLTFGAGSRLTVL.

This clone is a singleton in its sample. The V call is TRBV18, the J call TRBJ2-5, with D unclear. Germline V lookup: CDR1 KGHSH, CDR2 LQKENI. The CDR3 consists of 13 residues. Trimming took off 3 bases at V and 1 base at J, with 6 bases between the two ends. The CDR3 DNA reads as TGTGCCAGCTCACCGGCGGTCCAAGAGACCCAGTACTTC. Protein: CASSPAVQETQYF.

V usage is TRBV10-3 and J usage is TRBJ2-2; 9 bases are a match to TRBD1. Germline V lookup: CDR1 ENHRY, CDR2 SYGVKD. This CDR3 is 14 amino acids long. The V segment lost 11 bases and the J segment 7 bases; nucleotides outside the gene matches: 11. CDR3 protein: CASSGDRVVGELFF. The CDR3 coding sequence is TGTGCCTCCAGTGGGGACAGGGTTGTCGGGGAGCTGTTTTTT.

The chain combines TRBV2 with TRBJ2-2, with TRBD2 as a possible D gene (5 bases). The CDR3 spans 16 residues. Trimming took 4 bases from V and 0 from J, leaving 12 bases between them. Germline V gene data show CDR1 as SNHLY and CDR2 as FYNNEI. The CDR3 region is CASSVSGGSNTGELFF. The CDR3 bases are TGTGCCAGCAGTGTGAGCGGCGGGTCGAACACCGGGGAGCTGTTTTTT.

This clone was detected once. This sequence joins TRBV2 and TRBJ2-3; D perhaps matches TRBD2 (6 bases). CDR3 length: 14 residues. The V end was cut by 2 bases, the J end by 3 bases, with 9 bases between. Germline V CDR1 and CDR2: SNHLY, FYNNEI. CDR3 in DNA: TGTGCCAGCAGTGAATTGGAGGGAACAGATACGCAGTATTTT. This codes for CASSELEGTDTQYF.

The chain joins TRBV5-1 to TRBJ2-7; D is possibly TRBD2 (5 bases). This CDR3 comprises 14 residues. The ends were cut back, 7 bases at V and 5 bases at J, with 19 bases in the middle. Per the germline V gene, CDR1 is SGHRS and CDR2 is YFSETQ. CDR3 loop: CASRRVPERNEQYF. The DNA for the CDR3 is TGCGCCAGCCGGCGGGTCCCCGAAAGGAACGAGCAGTACTTC.

The chain is built from TRBV5-1 and TRBJ1-2; the D gene is possibly TRBD1 (6 bases). The V and J ends lost 0 bases and 3 bases respectively, with 12 bases between them. This CDR3 region has 15 residues. CDR1 and CDR2 from the germline V gene are SGHRS and YFSETQ. The DNA for the CDR3 is TGCGCCAGCAGCTTGGAGCCACCAGGGGACTATGGCTACACCTTC. Translation gives CASSLEPPGDYGYTF.

The CDR3 sequence: CASSSLMVTVNTEAFF. CDR3 bases: TGTGCCAGCAGCTCACTCATGGTGACGGTGAACACTGAAGCTTTCTTT. The chain is built from TRBV7-2 and TRBJ1-1; no reliable D call. The V gene lost 4 bases and the J gene lost 0 bases, with 15 bases spanning the gap. Germline V gene sequence: CDR1 SGHTA, CDR2 FQGNSA. The CDR3 spans 16 residues.

This clone was observed a few times. The V gene is TRBV7-9, the J gene TRBJ1-1; a weak D match, TRBD1 (6 bases). The V end lost 5 bases, the J end lost 4 bases, and 20 bases lay between the germline ends. Germline values: CDR1 SEHNR, CDR2 FQNEAQ (reference sequence). The CDR3 runs to 16 residues. The CDR3 here is CASSQSFQQGSTEAFF. Here the CDR3 DNA reads TGTGCCAGCAGCCAGTCTTTTCAACAGGGTAGCACTGAAGCTTTCTTT.

The rearrangement uses TRBV6-1 and TRBJ2-2; 7 bases are a match to TRBD1. V lost 6 bases to trimming and J lost 2 bases; unmatched junction nucleotides: 3. There are 14 residues in the CDR3. Looked up from germline, CDR1 is MNHNS and CDR2 is SASEGT. The CDR3 region has the DNA TGTGCCAGCAGCCTAGGGGGCAACACCGGGGAGCTGTTTTTT. It specifies CASSLGGNTGELFF.

V gene TRBV6-6 combines with J gene TRBJ1-5; D ambiguous. CDR1 is MNHNY, CDR2 SVGAGI, per germline (reference sequence). V was pared by 0 bases and J by 1 base, with 4 bases between. CDR3 length equals 14 residues. The CDR3 spells CASSYSSSNQPQHF. CDR3 DNA sequence: TGTGCCAGCAGTTACTCGAGCAGCAATCAGCCCCAGCATTTT.